One sample yielded the 29 T cell receptor beta chains listed below, sequenced in a study of T cells in Graves' hyperthyroidism and ophthalmopathy. Amplification yielded TCR beta CDR3 regions, with RNA transcripts as the source. The HTBI primer set drove a first-round RT-PCR of the TCR CDR3. MiXCR, applied by TCRdb to the multiplex PCR reads, yields one record per CDR3 protein. The data show about 360,000 distinct CDR3 sequences, with about 12% seen just once and roughly 8.3% held by the top ten. The sample consisted of blood. All receptors come from a young woman with Graves' hyperthyroidism.

This clonotype was counted between two and nine times. The rearrangement uses TRBV14 and TRBJ1-2, with 7 bases matching TRBD1. The V and J ends lost 0 bases and 4 bases, in that order; junction bases with no gene match: 5. The CDR3 has 15 amino acids. Germline V CDR1 and CDR2: SGHDN, FVKESK. CDR3 amino acids: CASSQEYTGAYGYTF. The CDR3 DNA is TGTGCCAGCAGCCAAGAGTATACAGGGGCCTATGGCTACACCTTC.

This clonotype was seen many times. This chain links TRBV2 with TRBJ1-4, with TRBD1 matching over 7 bases. The CDR3 contains 15 residues. Germline CDR1 SNHLY, CDR2 FYNNEI. The trim removed 2 bases at V and 7 bases at J, leaving 7 bases unmatched. This chain's CDR3 is CASSESGGSAEKLFF. CDR3 DNA sequence: TGTGCCAGCAGTGAATCAGGGGGGTCGGCTGAAAAACTGTTTTTT.

This clonotype has just a few counts. Being one base from a much bigger clone, this may be a read error. The rearrangement uses TRBV12-3 or TRBV12-4 and TRBJ2-5, with D perhaps matching TRBD1 or TRBD2 (6 bases each). This CDR3 is built from 15 residues. V was shortened by 8 bases and J by 5 bases, with 21 bases between the two germline ends. CDR3 DNA: TGTGCCAGCGGCCCACCCCACGGGGGCGCGGAGACCCAGTACTTC. Translated: CASGPPHGGAETQYF.

This clonotype was counted a few times. V is TRBV5-1 and J is TRBJ2-1; D is perhaps TRBD2 (5 bases). The CDR3 totals 18 residues. Trimming removed 0 bases from V and 5 bases from J, with 21 bases in between. The germline gives CDR1 SGHRS, CDR2 YFSETQ. The CDR3: CASSLVAPGPGGDNEQFF. The CDR3 DNA reads TGCGCCAGCAGCTTGGTGGCGCCAGGACCCGGAGGTGACAATGAGCAGTTCTTC.

This clonotype was found many times. The chain has TRBV5-1 and TRBJ2-2; tentative D call: TRBD2 (6 bases). Germline CDR1 and CDR2: SGHRS and YFSETQ. Between the trimmed V and J ends, which lost 2 bases and 5 bases, there was a span of 10 bases. The CDR3 is 14 residues long. Here the CDR3 reads CASSLGGVTGELFF. CDR3 nucleotides: TGCGCCAGCAGCTTAGGAGGGGTGACCGGGGAGCTGTTTTTT.

The rearrangement links TRBV6-2 or TRBV6-3 to TRBJ2-1, with D possibly being TRBD1 (6 bases). CDR3 length equals 14 residues. Germline CDR1 MNHEY, CDR2 SVGEGT. Deletions cut 6 bases from V and 9 bases from J, with 18 bases between. The CDR3 region has the DNA TGTGCCAGCAGAGGGCAGGGGTCCCGTAGTGAGCAGTTCTTC. It translates to CASRGQGSRSEQFF.

This clonotype was seen at least ten times. The rearrangement joins TRBV7-2 to TRBJ2-1, with D uncertain. The ends were cut back, 3 bases at V and 10 bases at J, with 16 bases in the middle. The CDR3 contains 14 residues. The germline V gene encodes CDR1 SGHTA and CDR2 FQGNSA. The CDR3 DNA follows: TGTGCCAGCAGCTTTCTGGTGGTCACAGAGGAGCAGTTCTTC. Encoded protein: CASSFLVVTEEQFF.

V is TRBV19 and J is TRBJ2-4, with 7 nucleotides matching TRBD1. The CDR3 loop spans 17 amino acids. Germline V CDR1 and CDR2: LNHDA, SQIVND (reference sequence). Unmatched junction bases numbered 8, after V lost 3 bases and J lost 0 bases. CDR3 sequence: CASSIESGQSAKNIQYF. The CDR3 nucleotides are TGTGCCAGTAGTATTGAGTCGGGACAGTCAGCCAAAAACATTCAGTACTTC.

To note about this clonotype: Possible read error: a much larger clone is one base away. The rearrangement joins TRBV29-1 to TRBJ2-1; TRBD2 aligns across 13 bases. Germline V lookup: CDR1 SQVTM, CDR2 ANQGSEA. The CDR3 has 16 amino acids. This CDR3 reads CSVEDRGLAGVYEQLF. CDR3 bases: TGCAGCGTTGAAGATCGCGGACTAGCGGGAGTCTATGAGCAGTTGTTC.

A few counts support this clonotype. The rearrangement uses TRBV24-1 and TRBJ2-2, with 7 bases lining up with TRBD1. Germline lookup yields CDR1 KGHDR and CDR2 SFDVKD. The trim removed 2 bases at V and 0 bases at J, leaving 8 bases unmatched. This CDR3 spans 18 amino acids. The CDR3 nucleotides are TGTGCCACCAGTGATTCGTCATGGGACAGCACGAACACCGGGGAGCTGTTTTTT. Translated: CATSDSSWDSTNTGELFF.

The chain couples TRBV11-3 to TRBJ2-1; no definite D call. Germline V gene sequence: CDR1 SGHNT, CDR2 YENEEA. The length of the CDR3 is 13 residues. Trimming shortened V by 0 bases and J by 11 bases, and 11 bases separated the two germline ends. The CDR3 nucleotides are TGTGCCAGCAGCTTAGACGCCTCAATGCAGCAGTTCTTC. It translates to CASSLDASMQQFF.

This clonotype was observed a few times. The V gene is TRBV27, the J gene TRBJ2-1; 10 positions agree with TRBD2. The germline CDR1 and CDR2 sequences are MNHEY and SMNVEV (reference sequence). The CDR3 length is 14 residues. After removal of 3 bases from V and 8 bases from J, the junction contained 4 bases not matched to a gene. The CDR3 spells CASSLRLAGDEQFF. CDR3 sequence (DNA): TGTGCCAGCAGTTTGAGGCTAGCGGGAGATGAGCAGTTCTTC.

V is TRBV19 and J is TRBJ2-1; D could derive from TRBD1 or TRBD2 (7 bases each). Trimming shortened V by 4 bases and J by 6 bases, and 16 bases separated the two germline ends. Germline assignment: CDR1 LNHDA and CDR2 SQIVND (reference sequence). This CDR3 is 15 amino acids long. The CDR3 region is CASSTRQGGVNEQFF. The CDR3 DNA sequence: TGTGCCAGTAGTACCAGACAGGGAGGGGTCAATGAGCAGTTCTTC. Complete variable domain (other parts from reference TRBV19 and TRBJ2-1): DGGITQSPKYLFRKEGQNVTLSCEQNLNHDAMYWYRQDPGQGLRLIYYSQIVNDFQKGDIAEGYSVSREKKESFPLTVTSAQKNPTAFYLCASSTRQGGVNEQFFGPGTRLTVL.

The table lists this clonotype with many counts. The DNA of the CDR3 is TGTGCCAGCAGCCAAGATCGTCAGCTGAACACTGAAGCTTTCTTT. This sequence encodes CASSQDRQLNTEAFF. V usage is TRBV3-1 and J usage is TRBJ1-1; D is unclear. CDR3 length: 15 residues. Trimming left V 0 bases short and J 0 bases short, with 8 bases between. Germline lookup yields CDR1 LGHDT and CDR2 YNNKEL (reference sequence).

This clonotype was observed many times. The chain links TRBV12-3 or TRBV12-4 to TRBJ2-1; D is unclear. CDR3 length: 14 amino acids. The V end was cut by 7 bases, the J end by 1 base, with 11 bases between. The CDR3 sequence is CASTDPRSYNEQFF. The CDR3 DNA follows: TGTGCCAGCACCGATCCCAGGTCCTACAATGAGCAGTTCTTC.

This clonotype was found a few times. The chain uses TRBV30 and TRBJ2-7; D might be TRBD2 (6 bases). Germline CDR1 reads GTSNPN; CDR2 reads SVGIG (reference sequence). Trimming shortened V by 5 bases and J by 9 bases, and 14 bases separated the two germline ends. This CDR3 has 11 amino acids. CDR3 sequence: CAWGAGYRQYF. The CDR3 bases are TGTGCCTGGGGAGCGGGCTACCGGCAGTACTTC.

The V call is TRBV7-8, the J call TRBJ1-1; D unresolved. V was trimmed by 1 base and J by 5 bases, leaving 17 bases between them. CDR3 size: 16 residues. The germline gives CDR1 SGHVS, CDR2 FQNEAQ. CDR3 region: CASSLGVLGSGTEAFF. The CDR3 bases are TGTGCCAGCAGCTTAGGGGTACTAGGGTCGGGTACTGAAGCTTTCTTT. The whole variable domain, filled in from reference TRBV7-8 and TRBJ1-1, reads GAGVSQSPRYKVAKRGQDVALRCDPISGHVSLFWYQQALGQGPEFLTYFQNEAQLDKSGLPSDRFFAERPEGSVSTLKIQRTQQEDSAVYLCASSLGVLGSGTEAFFGQGTRLTVV.

This clonotype showed up just a few times. The V gene is TRBV9, the J gene TRBJ2-7; D is undetermined. Trimming took off 2 bases at V and 5 bases at J, with 17 bases between the two ends. The CDR3 has 15 residues. Germline V gene data show CDR1 as SGDLS and CDR2 as YYNGEE. In nucleotides, the CDR3 is TGTGCCAGCAGCGTTTCCGAGGTGGGCCGCAACGAGCAGTACTTC. Translating gives CASSVSEVGRNEQYF.

The chain carries TRBV7-9 and TRBJ2-1; 7 positions agree with TRBD2. The CDR3 has 17 residues. V shed 5 bases, J shed 2 bases, and the junction held 12 bases outside the gene matches. Germline V lookup: CDR1 SEHNR, CDR2 FQNEAQ (reference sequence). As DNA, the CDR3 is TGTGCCAGCAGCCCGCCCCTGCGGGGGAACACCTACAATGAGCAGTTCTTC. Translating gives CASSPPLRGNTYNEQFF.

In this sample, this clonotype turned up many times. The rearrangement joins TRBV7-2 to TRBJ1-4, with 7 bases matching TRBD1. From germline, CDR1 is SGHTA and CDR2 FQGNSA. The J segment lost 4 bases and the V segment lost 5 bases, leaving 7 bases of the junction unmatched. This CDR3 region has 15 residues. CDR3 nucleotides: TGTGCCAGCAGCCGTCGGGACAGTTATAATGAAAAACTGTTTTTT. Translating it yields CASSRRDSYNEKLFF. The full variable domain, completed using reference TRBV7-2 and TRBJ1-4, is GAGVSQSPSNKVTEKGKDVELRCDPISGHTALYWYRQSLGQGLEFLIYFQGNSAPDKSGLPSDRFSAERTGGSVSTLTIQRTQQEDSAVYLCASSRRDSYNEKLFFGSGTQLSVL.

This chain joins TRBV24-1 and TRBJ2-3; the D is unclear. V lost 9 bases to trimming and J lost 2 bases, with 5 bases between them. This CDR3 spans 11 amino acids. The germline gives CDR1 KGHDR, CDR2 SFDVKD. In DNA form, the CDR3 reads TGTGCCACCGCCTCCACAGATACGCAGTATTTT. Translation gives CATASTDTQYF.

This clonotype was detected many times. The chain combines TRBV5-1 with TRBJ2-1; TRBD2 matches at 13 bases. Germline lookup yields CDR1 SGHRS and CDR2 YFSETQ. The CDR3 is 21 amino acids. Trimming took 7 bases from V and 5 from J; bases not matched to a gene: 24. In DNA, the CDR3 is TGCGCCAGCTATCGTGGGACAGGGCCATCAACCGGGACTAGCGGGGACAATGAGCAGTTCTTC. Its protein product is CASYRGTGPSTGTSGDNEQFF.

The chain is built from TRBV5-6 and TRBJ2-2; no clear D gene. Germline assignment: CDR1 SGHDT and CDR2 YYEEEE. The V and J ends lost 2 bases and 4 bases respectively, with 9 bases between them. The CDR3 has 14 amino acids. CDR3 protein: CASSFERATGELFF. The CDR3 bases are TGTGCCAGCAGCTTTGAACGGGCCACCGGGGAGCTGTTTTTT.

This clonotype showed up many times. The V gene is TRBV11-2, the J gene TRBJ1-1; D gene uncertain. The V end lost 0 bases, the J end lost 1 base, and 6 bases lay between the germline ends. This CDR3 has 14 residues. Looked up from germline, CDR1 is SGHAT and CDR2 is FQNNGV. CDR3 amino acids: CASSLEAGNTEAFF. CDR3 bases: TGTGCCAGCAGCTTAGAGGCAGGGAACACTGAAGCTTTCTTT.

This clonotype was counted at least ten times. V and J are TRBV5-1 and TRBJ2-1; TRBD2 aligns across 14 bases. J gave up 4 bases and V 4 bases, and 4 bases lay outside the gene matches. The CDR3 sequence is 16 residues long. Germline CDR1 is SGHRS and CDR2 is YFSETQ. CDR3 sequence reads: CASSPRLAGGYNEQFF. The CDR3 region has the DNA TGCGCCAGCAGCCCAAGACTAGCGGGAGGGTACAATGAGCAGTTCTTC.

The table lists this clonotype with a few counts. The rearrangement links TRBV19 to TRBJ2-2, with 7 nucleotides matching TRBD1. With V trimmed by 6 bases and J by 3 bases, 7 bases remained unmatched. This CDR3 is built from 15 residues. In germline, CDR1 is LNHDA, CDR2 SQIVND (reference sequence). CDR3 region: CASSADRAYTGELFF. The CDR3 nucleotides are TGTGCCAGTAGCGCTGACAGGGCCTACACCGGGGAGCTGTTTTTT.

This clonotype has just a few counts. This chain links TRBV14 with TRBJ1-2; D perhaps matches TRBD1 (6 bases). CDR1 SGHDN and CDR2 FVKESK come from the germline V gene. The V end was cut by 1 base, the J end by 6 bases, with 15 bases between. This CDR3 is 15 amino acids long. CDR3 in DNA: TGTGCCAGCAGCCAAGCTCTAACGGGGGGCGATGGCTACACCTTC. This encodes CASSQALTGGDGYTF.

This clonotype was picked up many times. J is TRBJ1-6 and V is TRBV9; no clear D gene. This CDR3 spans 15 amino acids. The ends were cut back, 0 bases at V and 5 bases at J, with 9 bases in the middle. Looked up from germline, CDR1 is SGDLS and CDR2 is YYNGEE. CDR3 nucleotides: TGTGCCAGCAGCGTAGTCGGCGGTGATAATTCACCCCTCCACTTT. This encodes CASSVVGGDNSPLHF.

This clonotype has at least ten counts. The V gene is TRBV5-5, the J gene TRBJ2-1; D gene ambiguous. Germline V gene sequence: CDR1 SGHKS, CDR2 YYEKEE (reference sequence). Trimming took off 4 bases at V and 7 bases at J, with 12 bases between the two ends. The CDR3 contains 13 residues. The CDR3 is CASSPPNLNEQFF. The CDR3, as DNA: TGTGCCAGCAGCCCCCCAAACCTTAATGAGCAGTTCTTC. The entire variable domain, with the rest obtained from reference TRBV5-5 and TRBJ2-1, is as follows: DAGVTQSPTHLIKTRGQQVTLRCSPISGHKSVSWYQQVLGQGPQFIFQYYEKEERGRGNFPDRFSARQFPNYSSELNVNALLLGDSALYLCASSPPNLNEQFFGPGTRLTVL.